This T cell receptor beta chain was captured by sequencing in a study of OX40 agonist ivuxolimab in advanced cancers. The overall study: The group had a mean age of around 64 years, ranged from roughly 23 to 85, and was 75% to 85% male. Of the participants, under 50% had some prior anti-PD-1, anti-PD-L1 or anti-CTLA-4 therapy, which was allowed. Broader study findings: Nonresponders included some who also had low normalized T-cell clonal expansion. CD4+ and CD8+ T cells in blood underwent clonal expansion by week 6 at 0.1 to 3.0 mg/kg.

This CDR3 is built from 11 residues. With 6 bases removed from V and 8 bases from J, the gap between germline ends came to 14 bases. Germline CDR1 DFQATT, CDR2 SNEGSKA (reference sequence). Repertoires were generated with immunoSEQ multiplex PCR, while TCRdb's copy carries only in-frame clones and drops some. The sample holds about 50,000 clones, about four fifths seen once. This clone was found a few times. Its antigen is undetermined. This sequence was found in an adult with an advanced solid tumor such as melanoma, head and neck, liver or kidney cancer. J is TRBJ2-7 and V is TRBV20-1; D is possibly TRBD1 or TRBD2 (5 bases each). This material consisted of CD4+ or CD8+ T cells sorted from blood, taken in a trial of the OX40 agonist ivuxolimab. The CDR3 is CSAYAGTKQYF. The CDR3 bases are TGCAGTGCGTACGCAGGGACCAAGCAGTACTTC.